This T cell receptor (beta chain) originates from a study of CD8+ T cells in alopecia areata. About this clone itself: Antigen specificity is unknown.

Specimens obtained from alopecia areata patients comprised lesional scalp punch biopsies and peripheral blood. Study-level points and caveats: Resident alphabeta T cells of normal skin are also sequenced in scalp samples. Higher clonality and more expanded CD8+ clones appeared in lesional than normal scalp.

CDR1 and CDR2 (germline): MDHEN, SYDVKM. The CDR3 extends over 16 amino acids. Trimming stripped 6 bases from V and 3 bases from J, with 20 bases between. Extracted RNA was reverse transcribed into cDNA, the sequencing template. Assay used: immunoSEQ multiplex PCR; TCRdb lists only in-frame clones, some missing. The top ten clones hold roughly 25% of a sample with 100,000 to 130,000 clones, under 65% of them seen once. The J gene is TRBJ1-2, the V gene TRBV28; the D gene is possibly TRBD1 (5 bases). This sequence was found in a human donor with alopecia areata. The sequenced sample was NKG2D-low CD8+ T cells sorted from blood. The CDR3 nucleotides are TGTGCCAGCAGACTCCCGAGGGGCCGCACAGACTATGGCTACACCTTC. Translating gives CASRLPRGRTDYGYTF.